The entry below gives a single T cell receptor beta chain sequence along with its context. Its specificity is not known. This specimen comes from a study of post-analysis software for immune sequencing data. The study, taken as a whole, reports: TRBV5-6, TRBV5-1 and TRBV20-1 were among roughly 5 TRBV segments more frequent in patients than controls.

Trimming removed 3 bases at V and 1 base at J, with 10 bases between. Looked up from germline, CDR1 is SGHRS and CDR2 is YFSETQ. The CDR3 length is 14 residues. TCR beta libraries were prepared from cDNA with unique molecular identifiers. TCRdb passed the PCR reads through MiXCR, listing each CDR3 protein once. This sample has approximately 160,000 distinct CDR3 sequences; approximately 31% occur once, and the top ten carry about 1.6%. The specimen was blood. The TCR sequence derives from a girl under 18 with multiple sclerosis. This chain connects TRBV5-1 to TRBJ2-5, with D possibly matching TRBD2 (5 bases). The CDR3 DNA sequence: TGCGCCAGCAGCTCAAGCGGAGGCCAAGAGACCCAGTACTTC. Amino acids: CASSSSGGQETQYF.